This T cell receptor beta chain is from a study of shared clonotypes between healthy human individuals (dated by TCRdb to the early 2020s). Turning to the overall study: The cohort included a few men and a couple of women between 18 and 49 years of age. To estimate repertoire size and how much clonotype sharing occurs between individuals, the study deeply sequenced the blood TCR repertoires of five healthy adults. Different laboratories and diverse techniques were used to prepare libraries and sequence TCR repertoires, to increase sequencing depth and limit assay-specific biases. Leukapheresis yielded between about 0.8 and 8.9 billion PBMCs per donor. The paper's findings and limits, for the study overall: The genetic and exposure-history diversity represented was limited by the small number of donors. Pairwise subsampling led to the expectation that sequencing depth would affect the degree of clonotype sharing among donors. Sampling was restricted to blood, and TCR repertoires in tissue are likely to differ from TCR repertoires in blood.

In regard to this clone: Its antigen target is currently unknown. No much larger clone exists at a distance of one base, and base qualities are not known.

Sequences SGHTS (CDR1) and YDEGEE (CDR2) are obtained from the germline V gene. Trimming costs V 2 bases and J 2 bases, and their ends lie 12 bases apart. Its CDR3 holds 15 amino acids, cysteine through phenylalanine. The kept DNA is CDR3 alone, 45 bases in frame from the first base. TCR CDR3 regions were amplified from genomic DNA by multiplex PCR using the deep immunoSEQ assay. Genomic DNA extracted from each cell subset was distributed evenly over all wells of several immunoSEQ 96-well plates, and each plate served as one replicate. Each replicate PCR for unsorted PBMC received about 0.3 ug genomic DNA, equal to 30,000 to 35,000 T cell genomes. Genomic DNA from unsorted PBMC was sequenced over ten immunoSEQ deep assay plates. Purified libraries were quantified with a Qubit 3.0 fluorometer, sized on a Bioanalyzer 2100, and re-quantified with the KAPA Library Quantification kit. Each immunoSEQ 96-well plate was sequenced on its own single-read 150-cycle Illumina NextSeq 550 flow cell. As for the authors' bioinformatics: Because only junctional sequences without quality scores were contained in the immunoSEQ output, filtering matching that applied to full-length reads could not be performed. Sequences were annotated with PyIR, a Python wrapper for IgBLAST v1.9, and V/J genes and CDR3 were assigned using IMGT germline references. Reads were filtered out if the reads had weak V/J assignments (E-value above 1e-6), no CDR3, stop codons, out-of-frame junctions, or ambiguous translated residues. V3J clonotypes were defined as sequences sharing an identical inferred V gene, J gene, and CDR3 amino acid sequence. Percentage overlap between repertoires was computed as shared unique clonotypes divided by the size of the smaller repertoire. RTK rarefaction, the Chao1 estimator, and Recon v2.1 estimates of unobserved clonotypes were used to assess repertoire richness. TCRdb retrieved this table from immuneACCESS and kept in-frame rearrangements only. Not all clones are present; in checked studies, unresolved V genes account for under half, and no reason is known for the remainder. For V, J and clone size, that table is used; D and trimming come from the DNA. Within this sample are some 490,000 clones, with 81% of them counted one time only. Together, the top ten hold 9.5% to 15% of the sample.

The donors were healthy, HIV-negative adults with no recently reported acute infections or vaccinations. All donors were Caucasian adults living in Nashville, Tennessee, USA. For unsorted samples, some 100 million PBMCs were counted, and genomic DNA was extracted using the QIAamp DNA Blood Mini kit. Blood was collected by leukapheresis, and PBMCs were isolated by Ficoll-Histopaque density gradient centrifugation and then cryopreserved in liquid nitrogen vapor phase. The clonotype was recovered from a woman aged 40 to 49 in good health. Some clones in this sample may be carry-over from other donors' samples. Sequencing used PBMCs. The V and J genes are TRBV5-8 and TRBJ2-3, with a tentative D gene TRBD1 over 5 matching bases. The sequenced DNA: TGTGCCAGCAGCTTAACAGGTCATATCACAGATACGCAGTATTTT. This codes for CASSLTGHITDTQYF.